A selection of T cell receptor beta chains follows, all from one sample in a study of STAT5B mutations in CD4+ large granular lymphocyte leukemia. The method was immunoSEQ multiplex PCR; TCRdb's version includes in-frame clones alone and lacks a portion of them. This sample has tens of thousands of clones, with about two thirds found just once. The sequencing input was CD4+ T cells from blood buffy coats. The receptors come from a human donor in good health. Each CDR3 is given with its conserved first and last residue. The D gene is left open where the match is weak. The size field is filled for only some rows; it gives once, few, many or a size class.

j_call: TRBJ1-2; cdr3_length: 15; d_call: .; clone_size: .; v_call: TRBV7-2; cdr3_nt: TGTGCCAGCAGCTTAGGTTGGTCCGAAAACTATGGCTACACCTTC; cdr3_aa: CASSLGWSENYGYTF
j_call: TRBJ1-4; cdr3_length: 16; d_call: TRBD1; clone_size: .; v_call: TRBV5-1; cdr3_nt: TGCGCCAGCAGCCTACGGGACAGGGGGGTTAATGAAAAACTGTTTTTT; cdr3_aa: CASSLRDRGVNEKLFF
j_call: TRBJ1-4; cdr3_length: 15; d_call: .; clone_size: .; v_call: TRBV7-2; cdr3_nt: TGTGCCAGCAGCGCTAGACAGGAGAGGGGTGAAAAACTGTTTTTT; cdr3_aa: CASSARQERGEKLFF
j_call: TRBJ2-7; cdr3_length: 13; d_call: .; clone_size: .; v_call: TRBV5-1; cdr3_nt: TGCGCCAGCAGCTCCTACAGCTCCTACGAGCAGTACTTC; cdr3_aa: CASSSYSSYEQYF
j_call: TRBJ2-3; cdr3_length: 16; d_call: .; clone_size: .; v_call: TRBV7-2; cdr3_nt: TGTGCCAGCAGCGGGCCTGGGGGGTTACGCACAGATACGCAGTATTTT; cdr3_aa: CASSGPGGLRTDTQYF
j_call: TRBJ2-7; cdr3_length: 15; d_call: TRBD2; clone_size: .; v_call: TRBV6-1; cdr3_nt: TGTGCCAGCAGGGGGGGGACTAGCGGGGGCGACGAGCAGTACTTC; cdr3_aa: CASRGGTSGGDEQYF
j_call: TRBJ1-6; cdr3_length: 15; d_call: TRBD1; clone_size: .; v_call: TRBV28; cdr3_nt: TGTGCCAGCAGTTCCCGGGACAGGGGATATTCACCCCTCCACTTT; cdr3_aa: CASSSRDRGYSPLHF
j_call: TRBJ2-7; cdr3_length: 13; d_call: .; clone_size: few; v_call: TRBV18; cdr3_nt: TGTGCCAGCTCACCAGTCTTGGGCTACGAGCAGTACTTC; cdr3_aa: CASSPVLGYEQYF
j_call: TRBJ1-1; cdr3_length: 14; d_call: .; clone_size: .; v_call: TRBV21-1; cdr3_nt: TGTGCCAGCAGGGGGGGGTCAACGACCCCTGAAGCTTTCTTT; cdr3_aa: CASRGGSTTPEAFF
j_call: TRBJ1-5; cdr3_length: 14; d_call: .; clone_size: few; v_call: TRBV7-8; cdr3_nt: TGTGCCAGCAGCTTGACCAGGGTGAATCAGCCCCAGCATTTT; cdr3_aa: CASSLTRVNQPQHF
j_call: TRBJ2-3; cdr3_length: 18; d_call: TRBD2; clone_size: .; v_call: TRBV7-2; cdr3_nt: TGTGCCAGCAGCTTAGGGGGGGCAGCGGGGGTACGCACAGATACGCAGTATTTT; cdr3_aa: CASSLGGAAGVRTDTQYF
j_call: TRBJ2-6; cdr3_length: 14; d_call: .; clone_size: .; v_call: TRBV27; cdr3_nt: TGTGCCAGCAGTTTAGACTCTGGGGCCAACGTCCTGACTTTC; cdr3_aa: CASSLDSGANVLTF
j_call: TRBJ1-4; cdr3_length: 14; d_call: .; clone_size: few; v_call: TRBV29-1; cdr3_nt: TGCAGCGTTGTCGACAGGAATCATAATGAAAAACTGTTTTTT; cdr3_aa: CSVVDRNHNEKLFF
j_call: TRBJ2-7; cdr3_length: 14; d_call: .; clone_size: .; v_call: TRBV5-6; cdr3_nt: TGTGCCAGCAGCTTGGCGTCAGGCAGCTACGAGCAGTACTTC; cdr3_aa: CASSLASGSYEQYF
j_call: TRBJ1-1; cdr3_length: 12; d_call: .; clone_size: .; v_call: TRBV19; cdr3_nt: TGTGCCAGTAGCCGGACAGTGAATGAAGCTTTCTTT; cdr3_aa: CASSRTVNEAFF
j_call: TRBJ2-5; cdr3_length: 15; d_call: TRBD1; clone_size: .; v_call: TRBV11-2; cdr3_nt: TGTGCCAGCAGCTTAGAACGGACAGGGATGGAGACCCAGTACTTC; cdr3_aa: CASSLERTGMETQYF
j_call: TRBJ2-3; cdr3_length: 15; d_call: .; clone_size: .; v_call: TRBV18; cdr3_nt: TGTGCCAGCTCACCGGTAGGGACAAGCACAGATACGCAGTATTTT; cdr3_aa: CASSPVGTSTDTQYF
j_call: TRBJ1-6; cdr3_length: 17; d_call: .; clone_size: .; v_call: TRBV25-1; cdr3_nt: TGTGCCAGCAGCAACGGGGGGGGAAGCTCCTATAATTCACCCCTCCACTTT; cdr3_aa: CASSNGGGSSYNSPLHF
j_call: TRBJ2-7; cdr3_length: 16; d_call: TRBD2; clone_size: .; v_call: TRBV5-3; cdr3_nt: TGTGCCAGAAGCCAAAAAGGGACTAGGGTTAACTACGAGCAGTACTTC; cdr3_aa: CARSQKGTRVNYEQYF
j_call: TRBJ2-3; cdr3_length: 15; d_call: .; clone_size: .; v_call: TRBV18; cdr3_nt: TGTGCCAGCTCACCTCTTGACAGGCGCACAGATACGCAGTATTTT; cdr3_aa: CASSPLDRRTDTQYF
j_call: TRBJ2-7; cdr3_length: 14; d_call: .; clone_size: .; v_call: TRBV5-4; cdr3_nt: TGTGCCAGCAGCTGGGAGCAGCGGGCCTACGAGCAGTACTTC; cdr3_aa: CASSWEQRAYEQYF
j_call: TRBJ2-7; cdr3_length: 13; d_call: .; clone_size: .; v_call: TRBV7-2; cdr3_nt: TGTGCCAGCAGCCGGAATAGCGTCTACGAGCAGTACTTC; cdr3_aa: CASSRNSVYEQYF
j_call: TRBJ2-1; cdr3_length: 16; d_call: TRBD1; clone_size: .; v_call: TRBV7-8; cdr3_nt: TGTGCCAGCAGCCCTAGGACAGGGGGCTTCTACAATGAGCAGTTCTTC; cdr3_aa: CASSPRTGGFYNEQFF
j_call: TRBJ2-5; cdr3_length: 13; d_call: .; clone_size: .; v_call: TRBV7-8; cdr3_nt: TGTGCCAGCAGACAGAACCCTCAAGAGACCCAGTACTTC; cdr3_aa: CASRQNPQETQYF
j_call: TRBJ2-7; cdr3_length: 14; d_call: .; clone_size: .; v_call: TRBV7-2; cdr3_nt: TGTGCCAGCAGCTTAGCATTGGGGCTAGGCGAGCAGTACTTC; cdr3_aa: CASSLALGLGEQYF
j_call: TRBJ2-5; cdr3_length: 10; d_call: .; clone_size: .; v_call: TRBV2; cdr3_nt: TGTGCCAGCAGAGGTGGGACCCAGTACTTC; cdr3_aa: CASRGGTQYF
j_call: TRBJ1-6; cdr3_length: 18; d_call: .; clone_size: .; v_call: TRBV2; cdr3_nt: TGTGCCAGCTCCCACTTGACGGGAGGGAGCTCCTATAATTCACCCCTCCACTTT; cdr3_aa: CASSHLTGGSSYNSPLHF
j_call: TRBJ2-3; cdr3_length: 16; d_call: TRBD2; clone_size: .; v_call: TRBV11-2; cdr3_nt: TGTGCCAGCAGCTTCGCTAGCGGGGGTCTCACAGATACGCAGTATTTT; cdr3_aa: CASSFASGGLTDTQYF
j_call: TRBJ2-7; cdr3_length: 16; d_call: TRBD1; clone_size: .; v_call: TRBV5-1; cdr3_nt: TGCGCCAGCAGCCGTACGGGACAGGGGGCTGTAAACGAGCAGTACTTC; cdr3_aa: CASSRTGQGAVNEQYF
j_call: TRBJ1-2; cdr3_length: 14; d_call: .; clone_size: .; v_call: TRBV2; cdr3_nt: TGTGCCAGCAGTGAGATAGGGCGGAGATATGGCTACACCTTC; cdr3_aa: CASSEIGRRYGYTF
j_call: TRBJ2-3; cdr3_length: 17; d_call: .; clone_size: few; v_call: TRBV5-4; cdr3_nt: TGTGCCAGCAGCCCCGCGACAGGTCTTTCAGTAGCAGATACGCAGTATTTT; cdr3_aa: CASSPATGLSVADTQYF
j_call: TRBJ1-1; cdr3_length: 11; d_call: TRBD1; clone_size: few; v_call: TRBV28; cdr3_nt: TGTGCCAGCAGTTTAACAGGGGTCGCTTTCTTT; cdr3_aa: CASSLTGVAFF
j_call: TRBJ1-5; cdr3_length: 14; d_call: .; clone_size: .; v_call: TRBV30; cdr3_nt: TGTGCCTGGAGCAAAGGGGGGGCCCTCCGGCCCCAGCATTTT; cdr3_aa: CAWSKGGALRPQHF
j_call: TRBJ1-6; cdr3_length: 15; d_call: TRBD1; clone_size: few; v_call: TRBV27; cdr3_nt: TGTGCCAGCAGTTACCGGACAGGGGCAGAGTCACCCCTCCACTTT; cdr3_aa: CASSYRTGAESPLHF
j_call: TRBJ1-1; cdr3_length: 14; d_call: .; clone_size: .; v_call: TRBV2; cdr3_nt: TGTGCCAGCAGTGGACTTACCTTGAACACTGAAGCTTTCTTT; cdr3_aa: CASSGLTLNTEAFF
j_call: TRBJ2-7; cdr3_length: 14; d_call: .; clone_size: .; v_call: TRBV7-5; cdr3_nt: TGTGCCAGAAGCCCAGACAGGGACCTCTACGAGCAGTACTTC; cdr3_aa: CARSPDRDLYEQYF
j_call: TRBJ1-3; cdr3_length: 15; d_call: .; clone_size: .; v_call: TRBV10-3; cdr3_nt: TGTGCCATCAGAAGACAGGCACTGGGTGGAAACACCATATATTTT; cdr3_aa: CAIRRQALGGNTIYF
j_call: TRBJ1-3; cdr3_length: 15; d_call: .; clone_size: once; v_call: TRBV5-1; cdr3_nt: TGCGCCAGCAGCCCAGGGATCCTCTCTGGAAACACCATATATTTT; cdr3_aa: CASSPGILSGNTIYF
j_call: TRBJ1-1; cdr3_length: 16; d_call: TRBD1; clone_size: .; v_call: TRBV6-1; cdr3_nt: TGTGCCAGCAGTGAAGGAGTGGGACAGGGGCCCGCTGGGGCTTTCTTT; cdr3_aa: CASSEGVGQGPAGAFF
j_call: TRBJ1-1; cdr3_length: 16; d_call: TRBD1; clone_size: .; v_call: TRBV2; cdr3_nt: TGTGCCAGCAGTGAATGGGCAGGGGGGAGGATTTCTGAAGCTTTCTTT; cdr3_aa: CASSEWAGGRISEAFF
j_call: TRBJ2-1; cdr3_length: 17; d_call: TRBD2; clone_size: .; v_call: TRBV12-5; cdr3_nt: TGTGCTAGTGGTTTGTCTCCCCTAGCGGGGCTTGACAATGAGCAGTTCTTC; cdr3_aa: CASGLSPLAGLDNEQFF
j_call: TRBJ1-1; cdr3_length: 14; d_call: .; clone_size: .; v_call: TRBV27; cdr3_nt: TGTGCCAGCAGTTTCTGGGGAGGGAACACTGAAGCTTTCTTT; cdr3_aa: CASSFWGGNTEAFF
j_call: TRBJ2-5; cdr3_length: 16; d_call: TRBD1; clone_size: .; v_call: TRBV5-4; cdr3_nt: TGTGCCAGCAGCCCCGGACAGGGAATAGGCCAAGAGACCCAGTACTTC; cdr3_aa: CASSPGQGIGQETQYF
j_call: TRBJ1-1; cdr3_length: 15; d_call: .; clone_size: .; v_call: TRBV5-8; cdr3_nt: TGTGCCAGCAGCCCCCCCACGGAGATTAACACTGAAGCTTTCTTT; cdr3_aa: CASSPPTEINTEAFF
j_call: TRBJ2-1; cdr3_length: 14; d_call: TRBD1; clone_size: .; v_call: TRBV7-2; cdr3_nt: TGTGCCAGCAGCCCGGACAGGACCTACAATGAGCAGTTCTTC; cdr3_aa: CASSPDRTYNEQFF
j_call: TRBJ1-5; cdr3_length: 13; d_call: .; clone_size: few; v_call: TRBV5-1; cdr3_nt: TGCGCCAGCAGCTTGGACAGCAATCAGCCCCAGCATTTT; cdr3_aa: CASSLDSNQPQHF
j_call: TRBJ1-5; cdr3_length: 16; d_call: .; clone_size: .; v_call: TRBV15; cdr3_nt: TGTGCCACCAGCAGAGGCCAAGGGGCAGGGGATCAGCCCCAGCATTTT; cdr3_aa: CATSRGQGAGDQPQHF
j_call: TRBJ2-2; cdr3_length: 16; d_call: TRBD1; clone_size: .; v_call: TRBV5-5; cdr3_nt: TGTGCCAGCACCCAAGACAGGGGCCGGAACACCGGGGAGCTGTTTTTT; cdr3_aa: CASTQDRGRNTGELFF
j_call: TRBJ2-1; cdr3_length: 14; d_call: .; clone_size: .; v_call: TRBV14; cdr3_nt: TGTGCCAGCAGCCAAGCAGGGGCGTACAATGAGCAGTTCTTC; cdr3_aa: CASSQAGAYNEQFF
j_call: TRBJ1-1; cdr3_length: 13; d_call: .; clone_size: .; v_call: TRBV5-4; cdr3_nt: TGTGCCAGCAGCGGACATAAGAACACTGAAGCTTTCTTT; cdr3_aa: CASSGHKNTEAFF
j_call: TRBJ2-7; cdr3_length: 12; d_call: .; clone_size: .; v_call: TRBV10-3; cdr3_nt: TGTGCCATCAGATCGACAGCCTACGAGCAGTACTTC; cdr3_aa: CAIRSTAYEQYF
j_call: TRBJ2-7; cdr3_length: 13; d_call: .; clone_size: .; v_call: TRBV18; cdr3_nt: TGTGCCAGCTCACCAAGCGGGTACGACGAGCAGTACTTC; cdr3_aa: CASSPSGYDEQYF
j_call: TRBJ1-3; cdr3_length: 17; d_call: .; clone_size: .; v_call: TRBV21-1; cdr3_nt: TGTGCCAGCAGCAAAGAGAGAAAGGCCCCCTCTGGAAACACCATATATTTT; cdr3_aa: CASSKERKAPSGNTIYF
j_call: TRBJ1-3; cdr3_length: 16; d_call: .; clone_size: .; v_call: TRBV5-6; cdr3_nt: TGTGCCAGCAGCCACGACGGGCGTAACTCTGGAAACACCATATATTTT; cdr3_aa: CASSHDGRNSGNTIYF
j_call: TRBJ1-1; cdr3_length: 16; d_call: .; clone_size: .; v_call: TRBV7-9; cdr3_nt: TGTGCCAGCAGCCTACGTCCCTGGGTGGCGGGCACTGAAGCTTTCTTT; cdr3_aa: CASSLRPWVAGTEAFF
j_call: TRBJ1-2; cdr3_length: 13; d_call: TRBD1; clone_size: .; v_call: TRBV5-5; cdr3_nt: TGTGCCAGCAGGAGCAGGGGGTATGGTGGCTACACCTTC; cdr3_aa: CASRSRGYGGYTF
j_call: TRBJ2-2; cdr3_length: 14; d_call: TRBD1; clone_size: .; v_call: TRBV5-1; cdr3_nt: TGCGCCAGCAGCTCTGGACAGGCTACCGGGGAGCTGTTTTTT; cdr3_aa: CASSSGQATGELFF